One T cell receptor (beta chain) is described in this entry. Its antigen is still unknown. This sample is part of a study of beta chain features in type 1 diabetes. Reverse transcribing all isolated RNA meant expressed TCRB transcripts were sequenced. Produced via immunoSEQ multiplex PCR; TCRdb's table is partial and in-frame only. Here the sample spans 200,000 to 300,000 clones, 25% to 30% being singletons. V lost 5 bases to trimming and J lost 6 bases; unmatched junction nucleotides: 6. CDR3 length equals 14 residues. CDR1 and CDR2 (germline): KGHSH, LQKENI. CD4+ naive, central memory, regulatory and stem cell-like memory cells were sorted via CD45RO/CCR7/CD25/CD127/CD95/CD27. Study-wide findings and caveats: A moderate, significant TCRB CDR3 shortening appeared in type 1 diabetes across four CD4+ subsets. Patients showed naive, central memory and Treg TCRB repertoires that appeared more similar than those of healthy donors. Possible PCR preference for shorter templates applied equally to patients and controls.

The receptor was isolated from a man aged 25-45 years in good health. Input material: central memory CD4+ T cells from blood. This rearrangement joins TRBV18 to TRBJ2-7; TRBD2 matches at 11 bases. In DNA, the CDR3 is TGTGCCAGCTCAGATACTAGCGGGGGCTCCGAGCAGTACTTC. It specifies CASSDTSGGSEQYF.